This TCR beta chain came from a study of cytomegalovirus exposure and HLA in healthy donors. Points from the study as a whole: The listing of about 150 TCR beta chains classed them as cytomegalovirus-associated. Cytomegalovirus status was reportedly diagnosed by the classifier with high specificity and sensitivity. Rare TCR sequences predominated, though certain public TCRs were found in many donors. A subsequent analysis found that TCR clusters from the first cohort also tended to co-occur in the 130 or so validation repertoires, with less than 95% of cluster scores above 0.

This CDR3 contains 15 residues. Germline V gene sequence: CDR1 LNHDA, CDR2 SQIVND (reference sequence). The protocol was immunoSEQ multiplex PCR, while the TCRdb copy is restricted to in-frame clones and leaves out a portion. The data contain about 150,000 clones, 86% of them singletons. A remark on this clone: Its antigen remains unidentified. One junction end disagrees with the germline gene, perhaps due to a read error.

Sequencing was performed on PBMCs. The TCR comes from a man younger than 30 in good health and CMV-seropositive. The V and J genes are TRBV19 and TRBJ1-5, with a possible D match to TRBD1 (5 bases). CDR3 residues: CASSRGEVSTQPQHF. CDR3 nucleotides: TGTGCCAGTAGTCGGGGGGAAGTCAGCACTCAGCCCCAGCATTTT.